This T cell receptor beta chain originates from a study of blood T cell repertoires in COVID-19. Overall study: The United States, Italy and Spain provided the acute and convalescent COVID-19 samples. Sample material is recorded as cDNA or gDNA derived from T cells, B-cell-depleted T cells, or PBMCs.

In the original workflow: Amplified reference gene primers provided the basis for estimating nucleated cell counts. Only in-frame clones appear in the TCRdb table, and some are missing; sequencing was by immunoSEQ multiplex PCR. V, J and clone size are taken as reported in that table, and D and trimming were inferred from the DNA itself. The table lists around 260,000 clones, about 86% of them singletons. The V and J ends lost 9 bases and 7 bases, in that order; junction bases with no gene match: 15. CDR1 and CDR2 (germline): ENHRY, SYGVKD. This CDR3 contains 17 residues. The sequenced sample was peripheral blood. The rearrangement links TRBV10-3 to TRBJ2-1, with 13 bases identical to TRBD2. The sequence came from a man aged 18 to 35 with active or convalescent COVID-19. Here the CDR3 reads CAIQIGPGTSGINEQFF. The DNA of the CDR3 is TGTGCCATTCAAATAGGGCCCGGGACTAGCGGGATTAATGAGCAGTTCTTC.